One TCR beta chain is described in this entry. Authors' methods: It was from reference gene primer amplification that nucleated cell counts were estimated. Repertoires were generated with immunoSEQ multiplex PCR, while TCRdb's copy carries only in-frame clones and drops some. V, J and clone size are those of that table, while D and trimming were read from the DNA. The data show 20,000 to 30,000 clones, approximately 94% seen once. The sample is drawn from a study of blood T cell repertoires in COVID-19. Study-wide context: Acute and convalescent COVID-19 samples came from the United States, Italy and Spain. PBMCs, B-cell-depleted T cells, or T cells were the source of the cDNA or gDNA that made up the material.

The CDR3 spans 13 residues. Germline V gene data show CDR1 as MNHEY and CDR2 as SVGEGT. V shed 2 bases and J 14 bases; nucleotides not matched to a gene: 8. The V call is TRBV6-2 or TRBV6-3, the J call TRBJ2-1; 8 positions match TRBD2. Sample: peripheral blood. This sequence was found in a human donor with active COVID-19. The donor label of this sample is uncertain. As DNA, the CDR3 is TGTGCCAGCAGTTACGGCTTGGGACTAGGCGAGTTCTTC. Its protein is CASSYGLGLGEFF.